This T cell receptor beta chain appears in the sequencing data of a study of T-cell reconstitution after alpha-beta-depleted transplantation in children. Molecular barcoding with unique molecular identifiers was used for the TCRbeta library. TCRdb fed the PCR reads into MiXCR, producing one record per CDR3 protein. The sample lists about 400,000 distinct CDR3 sequences; approximately 20% were seen once. After removal of 1 base from V and 6 bases from J, the junction contained 12 bases not matched to a gene. In germline, CDR1 is LGHNA, CDR2 YSLEER. CDR3 length: 17 residues. This clonotype originated in a human donor who donated a stem cell graft to a child with acute myeloid leukemia. The material was PBMCs from the stem cell graft donor, obtained from the stem cell graft. The V and J genes are TRBV4-3 and TRBJ2-1, with 7 bases lining up with TRBD2. CDR3 region: CASSQVPLGLVANEQFF. As DNA, the CDR3 is TGCGCCAGCAGCCAAGTACCGTTAGGACTAGTCGCCAATGAGCAGTTCTTC.